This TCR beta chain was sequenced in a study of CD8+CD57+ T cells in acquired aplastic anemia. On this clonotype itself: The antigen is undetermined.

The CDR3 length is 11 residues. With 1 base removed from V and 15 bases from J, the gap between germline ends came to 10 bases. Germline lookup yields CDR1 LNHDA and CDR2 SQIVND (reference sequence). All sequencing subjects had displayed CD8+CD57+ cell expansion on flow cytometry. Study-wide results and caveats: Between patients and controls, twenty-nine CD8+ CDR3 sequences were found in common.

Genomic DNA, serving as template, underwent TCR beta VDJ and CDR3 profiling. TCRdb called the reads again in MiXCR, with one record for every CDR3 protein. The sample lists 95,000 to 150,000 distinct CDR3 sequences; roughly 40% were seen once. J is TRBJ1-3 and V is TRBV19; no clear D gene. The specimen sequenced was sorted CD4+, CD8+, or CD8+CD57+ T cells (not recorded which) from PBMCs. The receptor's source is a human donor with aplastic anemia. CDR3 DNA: TGTGCCAGTAGTATAGCGGGCAGCCAATATTTT. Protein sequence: CASSIAGSQYF.